One and the same sample provided the 8 T cell receptor beta chains below, sequenced in a study of blood T cell repertoires in COVID-19. The data were produced by immunoSEQ multiplex PCR, yet TCRdb's version contains in-frame clones alone and is incomplete. The sample carries 210,000 or so clones, 80% to 90% recorded once. The sample consisted of PBMCs or T cells enriched from blood (not recorded which). The source is a woman in her 30s who had been exposed to COVID-19.

The gene calls are TRBV19 and TRBJ2-7; possible D gene TRBD1, 5 bases. The germline CDR1 and CDR2 sequences are LNHDA and SQIVND (reference sequence). This CDR3 is built from 11 residues. V was cut by 3 bases and J by 6 bases, with 6 bases left in between. CDR3 DNA sequence: TGTGCCAGTAGTATGGGGCGCGAGCAGTACTTC. Amino acid sequence: CASSMGREQYF.

This sequence joins TRBV19 and TRBJ1-2; 8 bases map to TRBD1. The trim removed 3 bases at V and 4 bases at J, leaving 7 bases unmatched. In germline, CDR1 is LNHDA, CDR2 SQIVND (reference sequence). CDR3 length: 15 residues. CDR3 sequence reads: CASSISTGAGYGYTF. CDR3 coding DNA: TGTGCCAGTAGTATCTCGACAGGGGCGGGCTATGGCTACACCTTC.

The rearrangement uses TRBV5-1 and TRBJ2-7; 11 bases align to TRBD1. V gave up 4 bases and J gave up 5 bases; unmatched junction bases: 2. The length of the CDR3 is 13 residues. Germline loops: CDR1 SGHRS, CDR2 YFSETQ. The CDR3 nucleotides read TGCGCCAGCAGCCGGACAGGGGGCGACGAGCAGTACTTC. This sequence encodes CASSRTGGDEQYF. Based on the CDR3 plus reference TRBV5-1 and TRBJ2-7, the full variable domain is KAGVTQTPRYLIKTRGQQVTLSCSPISGHRSVSWYQQTPGQGLQFLFEYFSETQRNKGNFPGRFSGRQFSNSRSEMNVSTLELGDSALYLCASSRTGGDEQYFGPGTRLTVT.

V usage is TRBV3-1 (or the pseudogene TRBV3-2) and J usage is TRBJ2-5, with D possibly being TRBD2 (5 bases). This CDR3 spans 15 amino acids. Per germline, CDR1 LGHDT and CDR2 YNNKEL (reference sequence). V was shortened by 0 bases and J by 4 bases, with 12 bases between the two germline ends. CDR3 protein: CASSQDGTEGETQYF. The CDR3 DNA is TGTGCCAGCAGCCAAGATGGAACAGAGGGAGAGACCCAGTACTTC.

The chain has TRBV29-1 and TRBJ2-2, with 7 bases that match TRBD1. The CDR3 has 14 residues. With V trimmed by 6 bases and J by 2 bases, 6 bases remained unmatched. Germline V gene sequence: CDR1 SQVTM, CDR2 ANQGSEA. The CDR3 DNA sequence: TGCAGCGTATCCGGGACAGTAAACACCGGGGAGCTGTTTTTT. Translated: CSVSGTVNTGELFF.

The V gene is TRBV2, the J gene TRBJ2-5; no clear D gene. This CDR3 region has 10 residues. The germline V gene encodes CDR1 SNHLY and CDR2 FYNNEI. V was clipped by 8 bases and J by 3 bases, with 4 bases between them. The CDR3 DNA reads TGTGCCAGCGGCAAAGAGACCCAGTACTTC. Its translation is CASGKETQYF.

This clone was detected only once. This chain links TRBV28 with TRBJ1-2, with 12 bases aligning to TRBD1. This CDR3 spans 14 amino acids. Germline CDR1 and CDR2: MDHEN and SYDVKM. The J segment lost 5 bases and the V segment lost 4 bases, leaving 2 bases of the junction unmatched. CDR3 sequence reads: CASSSGQGAYGYTF. For the CDR3, the DNA is TGTGCCAGCAGTTCGGGACAGGGGGCATATGGCTACACCTTC.

The chain employs TRBV19 and TRBJ2-5, with D perhaps matching TRBD2 (6 bases). The CDR3 is made up of 15 amino acids. Germline lookup yields CDR1 LNHDA and CDR2 SQIVND (reference sequence). Trimming removed 5 bases from V and 7 bases from J, with 20 bases in between. The CDR3 DNA sequence: TGTGCCAGTAGTCTTAGCGGCGGGATTGGAAGGACCCAGTACTTC. This encodes CASSLSGGIGRTQYF.